A selection of T cell receptor beta chains follows, all from one sample in a study of blood T cell repertoires in COVID-19. Data came from immunoSEQ multiplex PCR; TCRdb stores just in-frame clones and leaves some out. The table shows about 300,000 clones, with under 90% occurring only once. Input material: PBMCs or T cells enriched from blood (not recorded which). The receptors here all came from a woman in her forties or fifties who had been exposed to COVID-19. CDR3s include the opening cysteine and the closing phenylalanine or tryptophan. Fields, in order: V gene, J gene, D gene, clone size, CDR3 protein, CDR3 DNA. The D gene is left open where the match is weak. Clone size appears in some rows only: once, few, many, or a class for an expanded clone.

V: TRBV28; J: TRBJ1-2; D: .; size: .; CDR3: CASSLVLPGPERRGGYTF; DNA: TGTGCCAGCAGTTTAGTTCTGCCAGGGCCCGAGAGACGGGGGGGCTACACCTTC
V: TRBV28; J: TRBJ2-7; D: TRBD1; size: .; CDR3: CASRTYGRDSSYEQYF; DNA: TGTGCCAGCAGAACCTATGGTCGGGACAGCTCCTACGAGCAGTACTTC
V: TRBV6-1; J: TRBJ1-5; D: .; size: .; CDR3: CASSEVAGAGNQPQHF; DNA: TGTGCCAGCAGTGAAGTGGCAGGGGCAGGCAATCAGCCCCAGCATTTT
V: TRBV28; J: TRBJ1-1; D: .; size: .; CDR3: CASSFDNRARGSSIAEAFF; DNA: TGTGCCAGCAGTTTTGACAACAGGGCCCGAGGTAGTTCAATCGCTGAAGCTTTCTTT
V: TRBV10-1; J: TRBJ1-1; D: TRBD1; size: .; CDR3: CASSSLVEDRGSEAFF; DNA: TGCGCCAGCAGTAGTTTGGTGGAGGACAGGGGATCTGAAGCTTTCTTT
V: TRBV4-1; J: TRBJ1-3; D: .; size: .; CDR3: CASSQDSQSDSRASTIYF; DNA: TGCGCCAGCAGCCAAGATTCCCAATCGGACTCCCGAGCGAGCACCATATATTTT
V: TRBV24-1; J: TRBJ1-2; D: .; size: .; CDR3: CATSSDRFYGYTF; DNA: TGTGCCACCAGCTCCGACAGGTTCTATGGCTACACCTTC
V: TRBV28; J: TRBJ2-6; D: TRBD2; size: .; CDR3: CASSLLLPSGRSGANVLTF; DNA: TGTGCCAGCAGTTTATTGCTCCCTAGCGGCCGCTCTGGGGCCAACGTCCTGACTTTC
V: TRBV3-1/TRBV3-2; J: TRBJ2-7; D: TRBD2; size: .; CDR3: CASSRGLAGSYEQYF; DNA: TGTGCCAGCAGCCGGGGACTAGCGGGGAGCTACGAGCAGTACTTC
V: TRBV19; J: TRBJ1-4; D: .; size: .; CDR3: CASSINPRGYEKLFF; DNA: TGTGCCAGTAGTATCAACCCCAGGGGATATGAAAAACTGTTTTTT
V: TRBV11-2; J: TRBJ2-5; D: TRBD2; size: .; CDR3: CASSLRAGGQETQYF; DNA: TGTGCCAGCAGCTTACGGGCGGGAGGCCAAGAGACCCAGTACTTC
V: TRBV5-1; J: TRBJ2-3; D: .; size: .; CDR3: CASSLAIRDTIGTDTQYF; DNA: TGCGCCAGCAGCTTGGCCATCCGGGACACAATTGGCACAGATACGCAGTATTTT
V: TRBV28; J: TRBJ1-1; D: TRBD1; size: .; CDR3: CASNNPGTGHTEAFF; DNA: TGTGCCAGCAACAACCCCGGGACAGGGCACACTGAAGCTTTCTTT
V: TRBV28; J: TRBJ1-3; D: .; size: .; CDR3: CASSLWQVSGNTIYF; DNA: TGTGCCAGCAGTTTATGGCAGGTCTCTGGAAACACCATATATTTT
V: TRBV28; J: TRBJ2-7; D: TRBD2; size: .; CDR3: CASSLLSSGGYEQYF; DNA: TGTGCCAGCAGTTTATTATCTAGCGGGGGATACGAGCAGTACTTC
V: TRBV5-1; J: TRBJ2-1; D: TRBD2; size: .; CDR3: CASSLVASGGGDEQFF; DNA: TGCGCCAGCAGCTTGGTAGCTAGCGGGGGGGGTGATGAGCAGTTCTTC
V: TRBV18; J: TRBJ2-3; D: .; size: .; CDR3: CASASSGVTDTQYF; DNA: TGTGCCAGCGCGAGTAGTGGTGTCACAGATACGCAGTATTTT
V: TRBV6-5; J: TRBJ1-1; D: .; size: .; CDR3: CASSYGQNTEAFF; DNA: TGTGCCAGCAGTTACGGGCAGAACACTGAAGCTTTCTTT
V: TRBV5-4; J: TRBJ2-1; D: .; size: once; CDR3: CASWAGKSNEQFF; DNA: TGTGCCAGCTGGGCAGGGAAATCTAATGAGCAGTTCTTC
V: TRBV24-1; J: TRBJ1-1; D: .; size: .; CDR3: CATRAPEKAFF; DNA: TGTGCCACCAGGGCTCCGGAGAAAGCTTTCTTT